Sequencing of this TCR beta chain was carried out in a study of cytomegalovirus exposure and HLA in healthy donors. This CDR3 comprises 14 residues. From germline, CDR1 is SEHNR and CDR2 FQNEAQ (reference sequence). Trimming cost V 2 bases and J 0 bases, with 7 bases left between them. About this clone: The antigen is not known.

Findings of the study overall: The authors confirmed in vitro that a few CMV-associated chains were specific for CMV antigens. A later analysis showed HLA-associated TCR beta chains outstripping equally common others in clonal expansion. Earlier findings revealed that most TCR beta V segments proved productive either about 87% or about 30% of the time.

PCR involved 60 Vbeta and 13 Jbeta primers. Method: immunoSEQ multiplex PCR; TCRdb's copy keeps in-frame clones and lacks some. Among approximately 130,000 clones listed, 79% were seen once. At collection, donors were nominally healthy, but unrecorded immune exposures were probable. The TCR was taken from a male donor in good health and CMV-seronegative. Input material: PBMCs. The chain is built from TRBV7-9 and TRBJ2-5; unclear D gene. The CDR3 sequence: CASSLYRNQETQYF. The CDR3, as DNA: TGTGCCAGCAGCTTATACAGAAACCAAGAGACCCAGTACTTC.